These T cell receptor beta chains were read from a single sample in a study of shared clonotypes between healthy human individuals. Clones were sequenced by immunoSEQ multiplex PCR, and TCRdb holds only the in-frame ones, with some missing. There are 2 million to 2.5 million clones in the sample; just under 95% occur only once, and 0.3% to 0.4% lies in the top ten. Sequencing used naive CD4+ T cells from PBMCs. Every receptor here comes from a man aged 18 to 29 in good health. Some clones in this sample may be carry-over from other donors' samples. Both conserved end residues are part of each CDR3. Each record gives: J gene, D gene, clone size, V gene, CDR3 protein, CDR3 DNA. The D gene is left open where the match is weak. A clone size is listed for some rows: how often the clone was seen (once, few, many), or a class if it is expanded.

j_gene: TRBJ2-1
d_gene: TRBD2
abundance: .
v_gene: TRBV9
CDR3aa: CASSVSGLAVRQFF
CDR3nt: TGTGCCAGCAGCGTCTCAGGACTAGCGGTGAGACAGTTCTTC

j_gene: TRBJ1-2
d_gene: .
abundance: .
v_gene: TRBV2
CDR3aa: CASRPGFPGGYTF
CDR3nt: TGTGCCAGCAGGCCGGGATTTCCGGGAGGCTACACCTTC

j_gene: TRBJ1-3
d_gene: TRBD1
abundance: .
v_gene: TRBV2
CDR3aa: CASRADRAGRNTIYF
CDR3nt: TGTGCCAGCAGAGCAGACAGGGCTGGGCGAAACACCATATATTTT

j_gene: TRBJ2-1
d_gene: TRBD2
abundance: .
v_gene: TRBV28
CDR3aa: CASNNAGTRRYNEQFF
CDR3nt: TGTGCCAGCAACAATGCCGGGACTAGGAGATACAATGAGCAGTTCTTC

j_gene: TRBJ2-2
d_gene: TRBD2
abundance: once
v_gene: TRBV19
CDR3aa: CASSPSGWYTGELFF
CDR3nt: TGTGCCAGTAGCCCTAGCGGGTGGTACACCGGGGAGCTGTTTTTT

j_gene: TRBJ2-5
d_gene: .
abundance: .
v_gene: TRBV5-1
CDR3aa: CASSGRGARGDKETQYF
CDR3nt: TGCGCCAGCAGTGGAAGGGGTGCAAGAGGGGATAAAGAGACCCAGTACTTC

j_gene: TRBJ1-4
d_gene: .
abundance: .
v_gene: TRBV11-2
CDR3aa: CASRRLGGGEKLFF
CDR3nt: TGTGCCAGCAGGCGACTAGGGGGTGGCGAAAAACTGTTTTTT

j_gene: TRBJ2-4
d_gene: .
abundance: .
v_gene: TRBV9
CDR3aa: CASSVGIGAQNIQYF
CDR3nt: TGTGCCAGCAGCGTAGGAATTGGGGCCCAAAACATTCAGTACTTC

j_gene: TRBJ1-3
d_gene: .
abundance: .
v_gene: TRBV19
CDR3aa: CASESISGNTIYF
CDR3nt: TGTGCCAGTGAATCAATCTCTGGAAACACCATATATTTT

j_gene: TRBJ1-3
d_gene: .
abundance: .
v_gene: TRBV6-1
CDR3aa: CASRGPQVGTIYF
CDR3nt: TGTGCCAGCAGGGGGCCCCAGGTTGGAACCATATATTTT

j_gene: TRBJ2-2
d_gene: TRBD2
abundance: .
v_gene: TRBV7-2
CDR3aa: CASKTVAGHSTGELFF
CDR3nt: TGTGCCAGCAAAACCGTAGCGGGGCATTCTACCGGGGAGCTGTTTTTT

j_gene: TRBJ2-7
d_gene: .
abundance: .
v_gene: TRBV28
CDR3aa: CASRSRIYEQYF
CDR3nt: TGTGCCAGCAGGTCCCGAATCTACGAGCAGTACTTC

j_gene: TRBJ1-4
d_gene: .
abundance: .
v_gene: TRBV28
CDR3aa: CASSPGTGANEKLFF
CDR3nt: TGTGCCAGCAGTCCCGGGACCGGTGCTAATGAAAAACTGTTTTTT